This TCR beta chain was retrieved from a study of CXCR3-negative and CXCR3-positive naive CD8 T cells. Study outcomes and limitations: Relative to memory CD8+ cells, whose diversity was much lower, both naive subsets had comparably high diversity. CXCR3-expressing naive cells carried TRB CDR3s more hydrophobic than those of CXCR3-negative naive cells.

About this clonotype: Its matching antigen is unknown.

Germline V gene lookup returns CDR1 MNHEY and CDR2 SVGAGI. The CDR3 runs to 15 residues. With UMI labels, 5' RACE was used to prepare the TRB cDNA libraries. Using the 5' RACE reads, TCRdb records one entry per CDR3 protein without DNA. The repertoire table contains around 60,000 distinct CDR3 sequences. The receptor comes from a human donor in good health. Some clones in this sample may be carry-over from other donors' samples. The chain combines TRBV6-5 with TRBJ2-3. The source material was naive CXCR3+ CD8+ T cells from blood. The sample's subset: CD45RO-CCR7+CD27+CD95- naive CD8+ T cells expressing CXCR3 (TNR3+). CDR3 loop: CASSPDESGTDTQYF.